This T cell receptor (beta chain) was sequenced in a study of control samples from healthy donors and cancer patients. Germline-derived CDR1 and CDR2 are MNHEY and SVGAGI. Trimming shortened V by 0 bases and J by 6 bases, and 11 bases separated the two germline ends. The CDR3 is made up of 14 amino acids. Generated by immunoSEQ multiplex PCR, the TCRdb table keeps only in-frame clones and is missing some. The profile shows 30,000 or so clones, approximately 94% of them singletons. The chain recombines TRBV6-5 with TRBJ1-2; D remains ambiguous. The sequence came from a man aged 60 to 75 in good health. The source material was blood. The CDR3 protein is CASSYSNLANGYTF. CDR3 bases: TGTGCCAGCAGTTACTCTAATCTCGCGAATGGCTACACCTTC.